This T cell receptor (beta chain) emerged from a study of shared clonotypes between healthy human individuals (dated by TCRdb to 2018 to 2021). Background for the entire study: The cohort included three men and a couple of women between 18 and 49 years of age. Between about 0.85 and 9.5 billion PBMCs per donor were obtained by leukapheresis. To increase sequencing depth and limit assay-specific biases, TCR repertoire library preparation and sequencing were carried out by different laboratories using diverse techniques. Blood TCR repertoires of roughly five healthy adults were deeply sequenced to estimate repertoire size and the extent of clonotype sharing between individuals. For each donor, CD4 naive and CD4 memory were each run on three plates, CD8 naive on two plates, and CD8 memory on one plate. The research as a whole found: Roughly 5% of naive CD4, 3.5% of naive CD8, around 2.3% of memory CD4, and about 0.4% of memory CD8 clonotypes were shared across a few donors. Naive subsets generally had larger estimated clonotype richness than memory subsets did. Sampling was limited to blood, and TCR repertoires in tissue likely differ from TCR repertoires in blood. Clonotypes shared by all four sorted-subset donors showed higher generation probabilities than non-shared clonotypes. Even with the large sequencing depth, rarefaction of the sorted-subset datasets indicated that sequencing was incomplete. Based on pairwise subsampling, the degree of clonotype sharing among donors was expected to be affected by sequencing depth. Because the study included a small number of donors, the genetic and exposure-history diversity represented was limited.

Remarks on this clone: The antigen it recognizes is unknown. The record has no base qualities; no much larger clone is one base away.

Cut back by 6 bases and 6 bases, the V and J ends lie 15 bases apart. Including the terminal cysteine and phenylalanine, the CDR3 comprises 14 residues. CDR3 DNA is the only sequence kept; it has 42 bases, read in frame from the first base. CDR1 and CDR2, looked up from the germline V gene, are WSHSY and SAAADI. Healthy HIV-negative adults with no recently reported acute infections or vaccinations were included as donors. Every donor was a Caucasian adult living in Nashville, Tennessee, USA. CD4+ T cells were enriched by magnetic negative selection; naive cells were then positively selected on CD45RA, and the negative fraction formed the memory subset. Blood was collected by leukapheresis, and PBMCs were isolated by Ficoll-Histopaque density gradient centrifugation and then cryopreserved in liquid nitrogen vapor phase. Purity and quantity of every magnetically sorted T cell population were checked by analytical flow cytometry. Genomic DNA was isolated from every sorted fraction and measured by UV absorbance on a Nanodrop 2000c.

Using the deep immunoSEQ assay, TCR CDR3 regions were amplified from genomic DNA by multiplex PCR. For each cell subset, the extracted genomic DNA was distributed evenly across all wells of several immunoSEQ 96-well plates, and each plate served as one replicate. Each replicate PCR for sorted subsets received 150 to 250 ng genomic DNA, equal to about 29,000 T cell genomes. Purified libraries were measured with a Qubit 3.0 fluorometer, size-checked on a Bioanalyzer 2100, and measured again with the KAPA Library Quantification kit. A separate single-read 150-cycle Illumina NextSeq 550 flow cell was used to sequence each immunoSEQ 96-well plate. Per the authors' processing: Because only junctional sequences without quality scores were contained in the immunoSEQ output, filtering matching that applied to full-length reads could not be performed. To assign V/J genes and CDR3, sequences were annotated using PyIR, a Python wrapper for IgBLAST v1.9, with IMGT germline references. Reads were removed for weak V/J assignments (E-value above 1e-6), missing CDR3, stop codons, out-of-frame junctions, or ambiguous translated residues. V3J clonotypes were defined as sequences sharing an identical inferred V gene, J gene, and CDR3 amino acid sequence. To compute the percentage overlap between repertoires, the number of shared unique clonotypes was divided by the size of the smaller repertoire. RTK rarefaction, the Chao1 estimator, and Recon v2.1 estimates of unobserved clonotypes were used to assess repertoire richness. OLGA was used to compute generation probabilities for all TCRbeta clonotypes that the gDNA method yielded from a handful of donors. The clones in this table, taken by TCRdb from immuneACCESS, are in-frame only. Not every clone is retained; where verified, under half of the shortfall comes from an unresolved V gene, and the cause of the rest is unknown. That table supplies the V and J calls and clone size; D and trimming were determined from the DNA. The sample table records about 1.5 million clones; 98% of these occur just once. About 0.45% of the sample lies in the top ten.

The rearranged segments are TRBV10-2 and TRBJ2-1, and TRBD1 may be the D gene, going by 7 matching bases. The sequencing input was naive CD4+ T cells sorted from blood. The cell subset or site label for this specimen denotes: CD45RA+ positively selected. The receptor comes from a man aged 25-40 years in good health. The nucleotide sequence is TGCGCCAGCAGGGAGGGACAGCTTATCAATGAGCAGTTCTTC. It specifies CASREGQLINEQFF.